The 17 T cell receptor beta chains below come from one sample, sequenced in a study of human T cells and chemical hapten exposure. TCRdb analysed the RACE reads with MiXCR anew, one entry per CDR3 protein. The data contain approximately 90,000 distinct CDR3 sequences, roughly 27% of them singletons. Stated time point: patch test 3, about 24 weeks after DPC sensitization. Stated treatment: therapeutic diphenylcyclopropenone sensitization with weekly scalp DPC. Sequencing was performed on whole blood, taken in connection with sensitization to the hapten diphenylcyclopropenone (DPC). Receptors originate from a middle-aged man with alopecia areata. Some clones in this sample may be carry-over from other donors' samples.

The gene calls are TRBV5-1 and TRBJ1-1; D call uncertain. V gave up 2 bases and J gave up 3 bases, with 14 bases separating them. The length of the CDR3 is 15 residues. Germline V lookup: CDR1 SGHRS, CDR2 YFSETQ. The CDR3 protein is CASSLIGPPYTEAFF. CDR3 in DNA: TGCGCCAGCAGCTTAATCGGTCCGCCCTACACTGAAGCTTTCTTT.

The J gene is TRBJ2-7, the V gene TRBV5-6, with 8 bases identical to TRBD2. The germline V gene has CDR1 SGHDT and CDR2 YYEEEE. This CDR3 is 15 amino acids long. Trimming cost V 0 bases and J 0 bases; bases outside gene matches: 2. The CDR3 DNA follows: TGTGCCAGCAGCTTGGAGCGGGAGATCTCCTACGAGCAGTACTTC. Amino acid sequence: CASSLEREISYEQYF.

V usage is TRBV28 and J usage is TRBJ1-4, with a weak D call TRBD1 (6 bases). Trimming stripped 11 bases from V and 3 bases from J, with 13 bases between. Germline loops: CDR1 MDHEN, CDR2 SYDVKM. CDR3 length equals 13 residues. The CDR3 sequence: CAVRGTPNEKLFF. CDR3 DNA sequence: TGTGCCGTAAGGGGGACCCCTAATGAAAAACTGTTTTTT. Variable domain in full (rest from reference TRBV28 and TRBJ1-4): DVKVTQSSRYLVKRTGEKVFLECVQDMDHENMFWYRQDPGLGLRLIYFSYDVKMKEKGDIPEGYSVSREKKERFSLILESASTNQTSMYLCAVRGTPNEKLFFGSGTQLSVL.

The rearrangement uses TRBV7-9 and TRBJ1-2, with D possibly matching TRBD1 (6 bases). CDR3 length equals 14 residues. Germline CDR1 SEHNR, CDR2 FQNEAQ (reference sequence). V was trimmed by 0 bases and J by 6 bases, leaving 11 bases between them. The CDR3 loop reads CASSLAGGADGYTF. CDR3 in DNA: TGTGCCAGCAGCTTAGCGGGGGGCGCCGATGGCTACACCTTC.

This clonotype has a handful of counts. CDR3 sequence: CASRSWAPNEKLFF. As DNA, the CDR3 is TGTGCCAGCAGATCTTGGGCCCCTAATGAAAAACTGTTTTTT. The chain has TRBV2 and TRBJ1-4; the D is unclear. Germline CDR1 and CDR2: SNHLY and FYNNEI. The CDR3 extends over 14 amino acids. Trimming stripped 6 bases from V and 3 bases from J, with 11 bases between.

The chain combines TRBV28 with TRBJ1-3; the D gene is possibly TRBD1 (6 bases). CDR3 length: 16 amino acids. The germline gives CDR1 MDHEN, CDR2 SYDVKM. V lost 7 bases, J lost 3 bases, and 19 bases lay in between. Here the CDR3 DNA reads TGTGCCAGCAACGTCCAGGGACACCCGGATGGAAACACCATATATTTT. Residues: CASNVQGHPDGNTIYF.

This clonotype was recorded many times. The CDR3 sequence is CASSLLGYEQYF. CDR3 nucleotide sequence: TGTGCCAGCAGTCTCCTGGGGTACGAGCAGTACTTC. The chain carries TRBV28 and TRBJ2-7; D unresolved. The CDR3 loop spans 12 amino acids. The germline V gene has CDR1 MDHEN and CDR2 SYDVKM. Trimming removed 5 bases at V and 4 bases at J, with 9 bases between. Using reference TRBV28 and TRBJ2-7 for the parts outside the CDR3, the full variable domain is DVKVTQSSRYLVKRTGEKVFLECVQDMDHENMFWYRQDPGLGLRLIYFSYDVKMKEKGDIPEGYSVSREKKERFSLILESASTNQTSMYLCASSLLGYEQYFGPGTRLTVT.

The chain recombines TRBV7-9 with TRBJ2-3; 8 bases align to TRBD2. The CDR3 sequence is 15 residues long. Germline V gene data show CDR1 as SEHNR and CDR2 as FQNEAQ (reference sequence). V trimming: 2 bases; J trimming: 3 bases; junction bases outside the gene matches: 4. CDR3 loop: CASSLHSGRTDTQYF. As DNA, the CDR3 is TGTGCCAGCAGCTTACACAGCGGGAGAACAGATACGCAGTATTTT.

The V call is TRBV20-1, the J call TRBJ1-5, with D perhaps matching TRBD1 (6 bases). The V gene's germline CDR1 is DFQATT and CDR2 SNEGSKA (reference sequence). The CDR3 extends over 16 amino acids. Trimming pared 5 bases from V and 1 base from J, leaving 18 bases between. DNA of the CDR3: TGCAGTGCTGGGGACGGGATGCAGGGGAGCAATCAGCCCCAGCATTTT. Residues: CSAGDGMQGSNQPQHF.

The V and J genes are TRBV7-9 and TRBJ2-5; D may be TRBD1 (5 bases). Germline CDR1 and CDR2: SEHNR and FQNEAQ (reference sequence). This CDR3 has 17 amino acids. V was trimmed by 1 base and J by 3 bases, leaving 18 bases between them. In DNA form, the CDR3 reads TGTGCCAGCAGCTTAGATTCAGGGTGGAGACCAAAAGAGACCCAGTACTTC. The encoded protein is CASSLDSGWRPKETQYF. Full variable domain (missing parts from reference TRBV7-9 and TRBJ2-5): DTGVSQNPRHKITKRGQNVTFRCDPISEHNRLYWYRQTLGQGPEFLTYFQNEAQLEKSRLLSDRFSAERPKGSFSTLEIQRTEQGDSAMYLCASSLDSGWRPKETQYFGPGTRLLVL.

The V call is TRBV7-9, the J call TRBJ1-1, with D possibly TRBD1 on 5 matching bases. Trimming shortened V by 5 bases and J by 8 bases, and 15 bases separated the two germline ends. Germline assignment: CDR1 SEHNR and CDR2 FQNEAQ (reference sequence). CDR3 length equals 13 residues. The CDR3 region has the DNA TGTGCCAGCAGCCCATCCGCCCGGGACGAAGCTTTCTTT. It translates to CASSPSARDEAFF.

The J gene is TRBJ2-6, the V gene TRBV7-3; unclear D gene. The V gene's germline CDR1 is SGHTA and CDR2 FQGTGA. V was cut by 2 bases and J by 0 bases, with 5 bases left in between. The CDR3 runs 15 residues. CDR3 sequence: CASSLETSGANVLTF. The CDR3 nucleotides are TGTGCCAGCAGCTTAGAGACCTCTGGGGCCAACGTCCTGACTTTC. The whole variable domain, filled in from reference TRBV7-3 and TRBJ2-6, reads GAGVSQTPSNKVTEKGKYVELRCDPISGHTALYWYRQSLGQGPEFLIYFQGTGAADDSGLPNDRFFAVRPEGSVSTLKIQRTERGDSAVYLCASSLETSGANVLTFGAGSRLTVL.

This chain joins TRBV27 and TRBJ2-7; 9 nucleotides agree with TRBD1. In germline, CDR1 is MNHEY, CDR2 SMNVEV (reference sequence). With 5 bases clipped from V and 6 bases from J, the junction kept 14 bases outside the gene matches. The CDR3 runs to 16 residues. CDR3 bases: TGTGCCAGCAGTACCTCCGGGACAGGGCCCCGGGGCGAGCAGTACTTC. It codes for CASSTSGTGPRGEQYF.

There are a few counts of this clonotype. The chain employs TRBV5-1 and TRBJ2-1; weak D call: TRBD1 (8 bases). The germline gives CDR1 SGHRS, CDR2 YFSETQ. The CDR3 sequence is 17 residues long. The V gene lost 0 bases and the J gene lost 4 bases, with 17 bases spanning the gap. For the CDR3, the DNA is TGCGCCAGCAGCTTGGACCATACAGGGGGGGTTTACAATGAGCAGTTCTTC. Its protein is CASSLDHTGGVYNEQFF.

This clonotype appeared a few times. The chain carries TRBV7-3 and TRBJ2-3, with D possibly called TRBD1 or TRBD2 (6 bases each). V lost 5 bases and J 0 bases, leaving 15 bases between the germline ends. This CDR3 is 16 amino acids long. Per the germline V gene, CDR1 is SGHTA and CDR2 is FQGTGA. The chain's CDR3 is CASSQGGSPSTDTQYF. The DNA for the CDR3 is TGTGCCAGCAGCCAAGGGGGGTCCCCTAGCACAGATACGCAGTATTTT.

The chain links TRBV5-1 to TRBJ1-1; no reliable D call. With 0 bases removed from V and 1 base from J, the gap between germline ends came to 4 bases. The germline gives CDR1 SGHRS, CDR2 YFSETQ. The CDR3 consists of 13 residues. The CDR3 region is CASSLAQNTEAFF. The CDR3, as DNA: TGCGCCAGCAGCTTGGCCCAGAACACTGAAGCTTTCTTT. Filled out from reference TRBV5-1 and TRBJ1-1, the complete variable domain reads KAGVTQTPRYLIKTRGQQVTLSCSPISGHRSVSWYQQTPGQGLQFLFEYFSETQRNKGNFPGRFSGRQFSNSRSEMNVSTLELGDSALYLCASSLAQNTEAFFGQGTRLTVV.

V is TRBV24-1 and J is TRBJ2-2, with 7 bases identical to TRBD2. Germline lookup yields CDR1 KGHDR and CDR2 SFDVKD. The V segment lost 9 bases and the J segment 4 bases; nucleotides outside the gene matches: 7. The CDR3 loop spans 14 amino acids. For the CDR3, the DNA is TGTGCCACCGGTTCGCTAGCGGTCACCGGGGAGCTGTTTTTT. Its protein product is CATGSLAVTGELFF.